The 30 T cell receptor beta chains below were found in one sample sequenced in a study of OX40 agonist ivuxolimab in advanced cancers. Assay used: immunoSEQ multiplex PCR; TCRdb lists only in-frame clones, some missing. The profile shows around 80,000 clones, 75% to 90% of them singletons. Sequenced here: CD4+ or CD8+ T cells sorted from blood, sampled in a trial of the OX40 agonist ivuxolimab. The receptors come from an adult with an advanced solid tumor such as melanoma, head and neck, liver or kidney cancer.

This chain's CDR3 is CASTHTSGVTGELFF. CDR3 DNA sequence: TGTGCCAGCACCCATACTAGCGGGGTAACCGGGGAGCTGTTTTTT. The chain uses TRBV6-5 and TRBJ2-2, with 10 bases identical to TRBD2. Trimming removed 7 bases from V and 5 bases from J; junction bases left unmatched: 7. Germline V gene sequence: CDR1 MNHEY, CDR2 SVGAGI. There are 15 residues in the CDR3.

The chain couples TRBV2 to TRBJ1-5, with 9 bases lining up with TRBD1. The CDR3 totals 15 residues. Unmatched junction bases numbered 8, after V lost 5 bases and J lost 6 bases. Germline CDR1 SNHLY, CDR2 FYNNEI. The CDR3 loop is CASSRGQGWTQPQHF. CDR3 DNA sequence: TGTGCCAGCAGTCGCGGACAGGGGTGGACTCAGCCCCAGCATTTT.

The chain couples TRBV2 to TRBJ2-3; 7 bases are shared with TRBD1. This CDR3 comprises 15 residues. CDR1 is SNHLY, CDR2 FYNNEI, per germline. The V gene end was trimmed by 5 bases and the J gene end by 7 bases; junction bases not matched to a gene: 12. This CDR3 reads CASSPRDSRSNTQYF. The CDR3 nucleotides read TGTGCCAGCAGTCCCCGGGACAGCCGCTCGAATACGCAGTATTTT.

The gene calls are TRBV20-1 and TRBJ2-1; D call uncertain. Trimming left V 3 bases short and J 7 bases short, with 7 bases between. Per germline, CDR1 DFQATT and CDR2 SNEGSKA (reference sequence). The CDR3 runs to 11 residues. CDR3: CSASSKNEQFF. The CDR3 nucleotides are TGCAGTGCTAGTTCCAAGAATGAGCAGTTCTTC.

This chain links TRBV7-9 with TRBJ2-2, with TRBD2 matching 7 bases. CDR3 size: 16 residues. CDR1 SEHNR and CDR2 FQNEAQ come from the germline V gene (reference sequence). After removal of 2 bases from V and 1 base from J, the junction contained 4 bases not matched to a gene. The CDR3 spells CASSLRPSGNTGELFF. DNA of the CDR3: TGTGCCAGCAGCTTACGGCCTAGCGGGAACACCGGGGAGCTGTTTTTT.

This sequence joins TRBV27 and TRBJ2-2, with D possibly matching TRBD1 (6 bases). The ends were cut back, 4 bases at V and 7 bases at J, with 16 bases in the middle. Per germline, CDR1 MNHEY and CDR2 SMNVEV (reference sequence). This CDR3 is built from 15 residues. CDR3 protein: CASSSRQVRGGELFF. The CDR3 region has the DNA TGTGCCAGCAGTTCCCGACAGGTTCGGGGCGGGGAGCTGTTTTTT.

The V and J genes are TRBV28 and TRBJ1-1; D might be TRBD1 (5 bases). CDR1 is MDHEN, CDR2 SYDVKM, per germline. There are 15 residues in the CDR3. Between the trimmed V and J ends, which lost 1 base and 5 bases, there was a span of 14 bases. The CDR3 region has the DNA TGTGCCAGCAGTTTATATGGGGCCGGGGGGACTGAAGCTTTCTTT. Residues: CASSLYGAGGTEAFF.

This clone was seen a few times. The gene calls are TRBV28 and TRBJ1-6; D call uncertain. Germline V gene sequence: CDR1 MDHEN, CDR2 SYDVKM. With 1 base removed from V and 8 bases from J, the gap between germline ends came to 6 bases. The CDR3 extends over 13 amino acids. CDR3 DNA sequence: TGTGCCAGCAGTTTATTCTTGGATTCACCCCTCCACTTT. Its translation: CASSLFLDSPLHF. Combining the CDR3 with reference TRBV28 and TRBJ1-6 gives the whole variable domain DVKVTQSSRYLVKRTGEKVFLECVQDMDHENMFWYRQDPGLGLRLIYFSYDVKMKEKGDIPEGYSVSREKKERFSLILESASTNQTSMYLCASSLFLDSPLHFGNGTRLTVT.

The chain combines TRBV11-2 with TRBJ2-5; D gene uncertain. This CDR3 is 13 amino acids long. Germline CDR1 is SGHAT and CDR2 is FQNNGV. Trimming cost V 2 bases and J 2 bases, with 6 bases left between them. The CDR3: CASSLLLQETQYF. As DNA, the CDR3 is TGTGCCAGCAGCTTATTGTTACAAGAGACCCAGTACTTC.

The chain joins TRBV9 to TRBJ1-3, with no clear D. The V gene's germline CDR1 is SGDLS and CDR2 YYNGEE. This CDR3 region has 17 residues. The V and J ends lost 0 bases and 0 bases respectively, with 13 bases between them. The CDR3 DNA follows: TGTGCCAGCAGCGTAGATCCCTCGGCGAGCTCTGGAAACACCATATATTTT. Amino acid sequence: CASSVDPSASSGNTIYF.

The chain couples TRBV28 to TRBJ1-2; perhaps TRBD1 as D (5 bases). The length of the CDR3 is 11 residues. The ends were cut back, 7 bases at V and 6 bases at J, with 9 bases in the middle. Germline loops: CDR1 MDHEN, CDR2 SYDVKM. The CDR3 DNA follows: TGTGCCAGCACAGGGATAGATGGCTACACCTTC. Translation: CASTGIDGYTF.

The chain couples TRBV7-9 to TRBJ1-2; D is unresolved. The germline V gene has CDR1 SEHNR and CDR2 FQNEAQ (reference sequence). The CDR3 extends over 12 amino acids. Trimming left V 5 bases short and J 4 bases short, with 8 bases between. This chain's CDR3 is CASSPQPYGYTF. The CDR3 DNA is TGTGCCAGCAGCCCCCAACCCTATGGCTACACCTTC.

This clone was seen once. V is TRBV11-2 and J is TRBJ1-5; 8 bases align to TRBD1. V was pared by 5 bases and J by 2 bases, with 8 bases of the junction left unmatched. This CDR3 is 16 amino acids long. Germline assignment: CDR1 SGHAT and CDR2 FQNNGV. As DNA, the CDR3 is TGTGCCAGCAGCCCGACAGGGGCCAAGGGCAATCAGCCCCAGCATTTT. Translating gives CASSPTGAKGNQPQHF. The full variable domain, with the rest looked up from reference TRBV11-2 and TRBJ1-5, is EAGVAQSPRYKIIEKRQSVAFWCNPISGHATLYWYQQILGQGPKLLIQFQNNGVVDDSQLPKDRFSAERLKGVDSTLKIQPAKLEDSAVYLCASSPTGAKGNQPQHFGDGTRLSIL.

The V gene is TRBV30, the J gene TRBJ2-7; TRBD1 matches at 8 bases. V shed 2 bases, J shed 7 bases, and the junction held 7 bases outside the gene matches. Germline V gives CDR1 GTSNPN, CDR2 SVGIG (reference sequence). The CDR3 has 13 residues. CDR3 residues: CAWSFRQGQEQYF. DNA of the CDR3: TGTGCCTGGAGTTTTAGACAGGGGCAGGAGCAGTACTTC.

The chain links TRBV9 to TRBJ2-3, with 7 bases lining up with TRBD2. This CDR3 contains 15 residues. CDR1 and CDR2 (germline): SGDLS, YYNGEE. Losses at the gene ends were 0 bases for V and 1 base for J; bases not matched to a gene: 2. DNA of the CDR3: TGTGCCAGCAGCGTAGGGGAGGGCGGCACAGATACGCAGTATTTT. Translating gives CASSVGEGGTDTQYF.

CDR3 amino acids: CASSVGLGSTDTQYF. In nucleotides, the CDR3 is TGTGCCAGCAGCGTAGGTTTGGGAAGCACAGATACGCAGTATTTT. The rearrangement links TRBV9 to TRBJ2-3; D is unclear. This CDR3 has 15 residues. Germline V CDR1 and CDR2: SGDLS, YYNGEE. V was shortened by 0 bases and J by 0 bases, with 8 bases between the two germline ends.

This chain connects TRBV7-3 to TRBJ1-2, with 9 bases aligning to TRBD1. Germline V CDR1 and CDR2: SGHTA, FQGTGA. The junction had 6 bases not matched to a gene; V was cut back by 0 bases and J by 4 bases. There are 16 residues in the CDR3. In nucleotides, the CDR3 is TGTGCCAGCAGCTTAACACAGGGGGCGCGGGTCTATGGCTACACCTTC. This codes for CASSLTQGARVYGYTF.

The CDR3 sequence is CASRRRGLDGNTIYF. The CDR3 DNA reads as TGTGCCAGCAGGCGCAGGGGGCTTGACGGAAACACCATATATTTT. The rearrangement links TRBV6-5 to TRBJ1-3, with 8 positions matching TRBD1. The ends lost 6 bases at V and 4 bases at J; junction bases unmatched: 8. Germline V CDR1 and CDR2: MNHEY, SVGAGI. This CDR3 comprises 15 residues.

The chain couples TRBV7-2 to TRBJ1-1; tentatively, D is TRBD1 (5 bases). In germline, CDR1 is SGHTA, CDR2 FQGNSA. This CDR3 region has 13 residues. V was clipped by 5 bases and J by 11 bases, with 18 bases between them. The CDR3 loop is CASSTHGGGVAFF. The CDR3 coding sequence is TGTGCCAGCAGCACACATGGGGGGGGTGTGGCTTTCTTT.

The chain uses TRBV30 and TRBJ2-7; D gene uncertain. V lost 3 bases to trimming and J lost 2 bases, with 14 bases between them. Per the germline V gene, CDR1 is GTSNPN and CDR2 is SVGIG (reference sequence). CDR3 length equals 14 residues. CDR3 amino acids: CAWSPFGFTYEQYF. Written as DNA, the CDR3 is TGTGCCTGGAGCCCTTTTGGCTTCACCTACGAGCAGTACTTC.

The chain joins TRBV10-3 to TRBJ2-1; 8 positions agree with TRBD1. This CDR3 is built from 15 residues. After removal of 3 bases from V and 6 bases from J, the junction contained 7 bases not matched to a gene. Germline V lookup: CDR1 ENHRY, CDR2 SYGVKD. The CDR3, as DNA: TGTGCCATCAGTGACCGACAGGGGACAGGCAATGAGCAGTTCTTC. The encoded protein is CAISDRQGTGNEQFF.

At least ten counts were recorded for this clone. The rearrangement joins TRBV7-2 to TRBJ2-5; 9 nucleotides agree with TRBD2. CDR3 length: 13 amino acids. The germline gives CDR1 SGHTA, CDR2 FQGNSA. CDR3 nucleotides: TGTGCGGTCTGGGCGGGGGGGCAAGAGACCCAGTACTTC. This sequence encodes CAVWAGGQETQYF. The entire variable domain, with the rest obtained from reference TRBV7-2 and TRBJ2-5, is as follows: GAGVSQSPSNKVTEKGKDVELRCDPISGHTALYWYRQSLGQGLEFLIYFQGNSAPDKSGLPSDRFSAERTGGSVSTLTIQRTQQEDSAVYLCAVWAGGQETQYFGPGTRLLVL.

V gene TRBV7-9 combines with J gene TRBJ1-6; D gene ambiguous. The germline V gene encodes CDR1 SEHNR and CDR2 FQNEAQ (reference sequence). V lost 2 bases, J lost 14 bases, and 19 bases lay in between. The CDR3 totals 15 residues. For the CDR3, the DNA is TGTGCCAGCAGCTTATATGAAACCACCAGAGCGGCCCTCCACTTT. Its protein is CASSLYETTRAALHF.

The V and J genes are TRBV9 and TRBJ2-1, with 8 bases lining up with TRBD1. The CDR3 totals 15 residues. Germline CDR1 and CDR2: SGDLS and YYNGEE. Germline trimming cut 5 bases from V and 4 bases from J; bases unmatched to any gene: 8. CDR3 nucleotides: TGTGCCAGCAGTACGACAGGGGATCGTTACAATGAGCAGTTCTTC. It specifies CASSTTGDRYNEQFF.

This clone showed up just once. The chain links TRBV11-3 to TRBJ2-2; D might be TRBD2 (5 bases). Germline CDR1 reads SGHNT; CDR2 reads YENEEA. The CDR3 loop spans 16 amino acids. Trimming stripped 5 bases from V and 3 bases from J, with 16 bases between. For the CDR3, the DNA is TGTGCCAGCAGCCCCACCGGGCGGGCGTACACCGGGGAGCTGTTTTTT. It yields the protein CASSPTGRAYTGELFF.

The CDR3 reads CASSLEGPHEQYF. CDR3 coding DNA: TGTGCCAGCAGCTTGGAGGGACCCCACGAGCAGTACTTC. The chain links TRBV5-8 to TRBJ2-7; possibly TRBD1 or TRBD2 for D (5 bases each). Trimming removed 0 bases from V and 5 bases from J, with 9 bases in between. Germline V gene sequence: CDR1 SGHTS, CDR2 YDEGEE. The CDR3 has 13 amino acids.

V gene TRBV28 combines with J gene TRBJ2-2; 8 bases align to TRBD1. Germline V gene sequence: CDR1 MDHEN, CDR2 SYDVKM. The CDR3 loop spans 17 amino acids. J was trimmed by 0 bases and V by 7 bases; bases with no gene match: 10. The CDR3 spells CASNSRIQGANTGELFF. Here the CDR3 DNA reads TGTGCCAGCAACTCCAGGATACAGGGGGCGAACACCGGGGAGCTGTTTTTT.

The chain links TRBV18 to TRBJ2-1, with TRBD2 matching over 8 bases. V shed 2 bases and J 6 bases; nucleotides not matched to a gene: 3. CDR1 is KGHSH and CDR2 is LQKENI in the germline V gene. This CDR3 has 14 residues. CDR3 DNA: TGTGCCAGCTCACCAGGGCTAGCGGGCAATGAGCAGTTCTTC. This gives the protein CASSPGLAGNEQFF.

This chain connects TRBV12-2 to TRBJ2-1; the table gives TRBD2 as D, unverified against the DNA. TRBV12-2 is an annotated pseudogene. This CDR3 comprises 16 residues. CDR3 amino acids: CASRPGRLAGAGEQFF. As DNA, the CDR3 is TGTGCAAGTCGCCCAGGGAGGCTAGCGGGGGCCGGTGAGCAGTTCTTC.

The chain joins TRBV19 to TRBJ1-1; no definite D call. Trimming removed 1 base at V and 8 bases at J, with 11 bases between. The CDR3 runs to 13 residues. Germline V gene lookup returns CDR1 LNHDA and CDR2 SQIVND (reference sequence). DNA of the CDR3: TGTGCCAGTAGTATAGGGGTTGAGCGGGAAGCTTTCTTT. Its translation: CASSIGVEREAFF. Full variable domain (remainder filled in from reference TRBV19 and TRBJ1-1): DGGITQSPKYLFRKEGQNVTLSCEQNLNHDAMYWYRQDPGQGLRLIYYSQIVNDFQKGDIAEGYSVSREKKESFPLTVTSAQKNPTAFYLCASSIGVEREAFFGQGTRLTVV.